This T cell receptor beta chain was profiled in a study of shared clonotypes between healthy human individuals. The study separated CD4+ cells into CD45RA+ naive and CD45RA-negative memory subsets. Trimming removed 8 bases at V and 6 bases at J, with 22 bases between. Germline V gene sequence: CDR1 SGHVS, CDR2 FQNEAQ. The CDR3 length is 16 residues. Genomic DNA per cell subset filled all wells of several immunoSEQ plates. About 30,000 T cell genomes, or roughly 200 ng DNA, went into the sorted-subset replicate PCRs. Sequenced by immunoSEQ multiplex PCR; TCRdb stores in-frame clones only, minus some. The sample has around 2.1 million clones, more than 90% seen once.

The chain has TRBV7-8 and TRBJ2-2, with D perhaps TRBD2 (6 bases). The sequence derives from a man between 18 and 35 years old in good health. Sequencing input: naive CD4+ T cells sorted from blood. The subset is: CD45RA+ positively selected. The CDR3, as DNA: TGTGCCAGCGGTACTACCACAGGAGGGATCCCCGGGGAGCTGTTTTTT. Translated, it gives CASGTTTGGIPGELFF.